This T cell receptor beta chain came from a study of OX40 agonist ivuxolimab in advanced cancers. Sequenced by immunoSEQ multiplex PCR; TCRdb stores in-frame clones only, minus some. The sample gives about 83,000 clones, about 86% of which show up once; more than 1.5% is in the top ten. Study-wide results and caveats: A proportion of nonresponders additionally exhibited low normalized T-cell clonal expansion. CD4+ T cells averaged fewer expanded clones than CD8+ T cells.

This clone was seen once. What it recognizes is unknown. The germline gives CDR1 MRHNA, CDR2 SNTAGT. The CDR3 is made up of 15 amino acids. Losses at the gene ends were 3 bases for V and 9 bases for J; bases not matched to a gene: 3. The sequence was collected from an adult with an advanced solid tumor such as melanoma, head and neck, liver or kidney cancer. This chain connects TRBV6-4 to TRBJ2-1; 15 bases map to TRBD2. The specimen was CD4+ or CD8+ T cells sorted from blood, collected in a trial of the OX40 agonist ivuxolimab. For the CDR3, the DNA is TGTGCCAGCAGTGAAACGGGACTAGCGGGGGGTGAGCAGTTCTTC. It translates to CASSETGLAGGEQFF.